Sequencing of this TCR beta chain was carried out in a study of cytomegalovirus exposure and HLA in healthy donors. Germline V lookup: CDR1 GTSNPN, CDR2 SVGIG (reference sequence). The CDR3 is 12 residues long. V lost 3 bases and J lost 6, with 11 bases in between. Details on this clone: Its antigen remains unknown.

This cohort consisted of healthy bone marrow donors. Unrecorded immune exposures were likely, despite nominal health at sampling. Study outcomes and limitations: A later analysis linked around 15,000 TCR beta sequences to HLA alleles at 0.05 false discovery rate. Later findings reportedly placed an Asian-associated ancestry cluster below the approximately 650-donor mean for N-insertions.

Vbeta (60) and Jbeta (13) primers were used in the PCR. The data were produced by immunoSEQ multiplex PCR, yet TCRdb's version contains in-frame clones alone and is incomplete. The sample lists some 160,000 clones, 80% to 90% seen once, with roughly 4% in the top ten. Sequencing was performed on PBMCs. V and J are TRBV30 and TRBJ1-1; D is unresolved. This TCR derives from a woman aged 40 to 50 in good health and CMV-seropositive. This chain's CDR3 is CAWSDNLSEAFF. In DNA form, the CDR3 reads TGTGCCTGGAGCGACAATCTCTCTGAAGCTTTCTTT.